These T cell receptor beta chains were read from a single sample in a study of Ad26.COV2.S vaccination and SARS-CoV-2 variants. Only in-frame clones appear in the TCRdb table, and some are missing; sequencing was by immunoSEQ multiplex PCR. The repertoire holds 430,000 or so clones, with 75% to 95% as singletons. Specimen: peripheral blood, collected in a trial of Ad26.COV2.S vaccine versus placebo. These receptors were collected from a person aged 18-65 years who received the Ad26.COV2.S COVID-19 vaccine or a placebo. The CDR3 runs from the conserved cysteine through the conserved F or W. D genes are given only for firm matches.

V gene	D gene	J gene	CDR3 DNA	CDR3 protein
TRBV12-3/TRBV12-4	-	TRBJ1-5	TGTGCCAGCAGTGAGCAGAGCAATCAGCCCCAGCATTTT	CASSEQSNQPQHF
TRBV18	-	TRBJ1-5	TGTGCCAGCTCACCACAGGGGAATCAGCCCCAGCATTTT	CASSPQGNQPQHF
TRBV27	TRBD2	TRBJ2-7	TGTGCCAGCAGTGGGACTAGCGGGAGTTACGAGCAGTACTTC	CASSGTSGSYEQYF
TRBV6-6	-	TRBJ1-1	TGTGCCAGCAGTTACGAGGACTTAGGGATCACTGAAGCTTTCTTT	CASSYEDLGITEAFF
TRBV7-9	-	TRBJ1-4	TGTGCCAGCAGCTTAATGGGGGGACGATCAACTAATGAAAAACTGTTTTTT	CASSLMGGRSTNEKLFF
TRBV7-9	TRBD1	TRBJ1-3	TGTGCCAGCAGCTTACAACAGGGGACTAACACCATATATTTT	CASSLQQGTNTIYF
TRBV5-8	TRBD2	TRBJ2-5	TGTGCCAGCAGCTTGGTGTCCGGGACTAGCGGGAACAATCGGGAGACCCAGTACTTC	CASSLVSGTSGNNRETQYF
TRBV28	-	TRBJ1-5	TGTGCCAGCAGTTTTCGGGGGGCCGGACAGCCCCAGCATTTT	CASSFRGAGQPQHF
TRBV30	TRBD1	TRBJ2-3	TGTGCCTGGGGCAAAGGGACAGGGAACACAGATACGCAGTATTTT	CAWGKGTGNTDTQYF
TRBV5-8	TRBD2	TRBJ2-2	TGTGCCAGCAGCTCCAGCGGGATTAAGTACGGGGAGCTGTTTTTT	CASSSSGIKYGELFF
TRBV2	-	TRBJ2-1	TGTGCCAGCAGTCCACGCGGGGTAGCGTACAATGAGCAGTTCTTC	CASSPRGVAYNEQFF
TRBV7-9	TRBD1	TRBJ1-1	TGTGCCATATTTCGACAGGGACCGAACACTGAAGCTTTCTTT	CAIFRQGPNTEAFF
TRBV5-1	-	TRBJ2-3	TGCGCCAGCAGCTTGGCGGCAGATACGCAGTATTTT	CASSLAADTQYF
TRBV19	-	TRBJ2-5	TGTGCCAGTAGTTACCCTCGCGAGACCCAGTACTTC	CASSYPRETQYF
TRBV21-1	-	TRBJ2-2	TGTGCCAGCAGCAAAGCGCTTTTCCTTAGCGGGAGGGCCGACACCGGGGAGCTGTTTTTT	CASSKALFLSGRADTGELFF
TRBV30	-	TRBJ2-4	TGTGCCTGGAGTGGCGGGGACATTCAGTACTTC	CAWSGGDIQYF
TRBV24-1	TRBD1	TRBJ1-1	TGTGCCAATGCCCGGTCAAGAAGACAGGGGGGCTCCACTGAAGCTTTCTTT	CANARSRRQGGSTEAFF
TRBV7-9	TRBD2	TRBJ2-2	TGTGCCAGCAGCCCCCCCTCTAGCGGGATGGTCGGGGAGCTGTTTTTT	CASSPPSSGMVGELFF